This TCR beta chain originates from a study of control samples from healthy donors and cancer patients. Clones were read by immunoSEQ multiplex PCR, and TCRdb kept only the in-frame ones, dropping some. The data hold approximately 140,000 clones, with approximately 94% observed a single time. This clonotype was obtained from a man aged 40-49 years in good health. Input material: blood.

The CDR3 DNA follows: TGTGCCAGCAGTTTACAGGCGATGGCTAATGAAAAACTGTTTTTT. Amino acids: CASSLQAMANEKLFF. This chain connects TRBV27 to TRBJ1-4; D not resolved. CDR3 length: 15 amino acids. V lost 2 bases, J lost 3 bases, and 10 bases lay in between. Germline V gives CDR1 MNHEY, CDR2 SMNVEV (reference sequence).